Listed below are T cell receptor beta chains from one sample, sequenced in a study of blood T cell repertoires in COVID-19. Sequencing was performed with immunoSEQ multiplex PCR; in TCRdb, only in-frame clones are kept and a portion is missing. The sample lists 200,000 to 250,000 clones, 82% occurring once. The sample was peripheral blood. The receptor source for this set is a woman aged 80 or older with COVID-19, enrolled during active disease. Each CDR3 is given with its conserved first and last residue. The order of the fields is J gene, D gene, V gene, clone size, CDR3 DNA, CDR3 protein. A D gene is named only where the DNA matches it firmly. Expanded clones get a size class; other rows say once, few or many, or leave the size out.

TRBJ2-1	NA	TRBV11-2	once	TGTGCCAGCAGCTCCGATACGGTTGTCACCGGGACTGATACTCTCTTC	CASSSDTVVTGTDTLF
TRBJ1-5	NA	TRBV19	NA	TGTGCCAGTAGTATAGCCCGGGGCAATCAGCCCCAGCATTTT	CASSIARGNQPQHF
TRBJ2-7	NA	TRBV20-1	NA	TGCAGTGCTAGTTTAGGACTACCAACGGTCGAGCAGTACTTC	CSASLGLPTVEQYF
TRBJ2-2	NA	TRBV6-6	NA	TGTGCCAGCAGTTCCCACACAGACACCGGGGAGCTGTTTTTT	CASSSHTDTGELFF
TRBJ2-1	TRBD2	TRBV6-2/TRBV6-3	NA	TGTGCCAGCAGCCTTGCCGGGACTAGCGTTTACAATGAGCAGTTCTTC	CASSLAGTSVYNEQFF
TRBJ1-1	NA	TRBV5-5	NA	TGTGCCAGCCAATTCCGGGTCGCGGGGGGCACTGAAGCTTTCTTT	CASQFRVAGGTEAFF
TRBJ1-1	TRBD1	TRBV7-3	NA	TGTGCCAGCAGCCCCGACAGGGTAGGAAACACTGAAGCTTTCTTT	CASSPDRVGNTEAFF
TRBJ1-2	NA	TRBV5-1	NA	TGCGCCAGCAGCTTTCAGACAGGCCTAAACACCTTC	CASSFQTGLNTF
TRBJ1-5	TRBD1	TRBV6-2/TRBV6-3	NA	TGTGCCAGCAGTTGGTCCAGGGGGCCCTCGTCGCAGCCCCAGCATTTT	CASSWSRGPSSQPQHF
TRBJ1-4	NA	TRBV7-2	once	TGTGCCAGCAGCTCGCGAGGAGGGCCTCCAGGCGTAAAACTGTTTTTT	CASSSRGGPPGVKLFF
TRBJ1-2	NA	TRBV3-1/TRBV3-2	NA	TGTGCCAGCAGCCGGGCGTATGGCTACACCTTC	CASSRAYGYTF
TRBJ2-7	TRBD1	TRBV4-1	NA	TGCGCCAGCAGCTCCAGGGGGTCGACCTACGAGCAGTACTTC	CASSSRGSTYEQYF
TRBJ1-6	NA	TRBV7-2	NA	TGTGCCAGCAGCTTAGGCTCGGACAGTAGGTCACCCCTCCACTTT	CASSLGSDSRSPLHF
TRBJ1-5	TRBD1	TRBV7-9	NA	TGTGCCAGCAGTGAACAGGGGTTAGGCAATCAGCCCCAGCATTTT	CASSEQGLGNQPQHF
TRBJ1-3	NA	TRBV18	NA	TGTGCCAGCTCACCAAGTAGGAGCTATTCTGGAAACACCATATATTTT	CASSPSRSYSGNTIYF
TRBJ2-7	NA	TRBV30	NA	TGTGCCTGGAGTAGAGGGGGAGGGGAGCAGTACTTC	CAWSRGGGEQYF
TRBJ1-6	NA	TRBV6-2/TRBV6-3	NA	TGTGCCAGCAGTTACAGGAGCGATTCACCCCTCCACTTT	CASSYRSDSPLHF
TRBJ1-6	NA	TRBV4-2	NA	TGTGCCAGCAGCCAGGGTGTCGAGAGGTCACCCCTCCACTTT	CASSQGVERSPLHF
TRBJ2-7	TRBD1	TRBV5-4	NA	TGTGCCAGCAGCTTACAGGGGGACAACGAGCAGTACTTC	CASSLQGDNEQYF
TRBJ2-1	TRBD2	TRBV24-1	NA	TGTGCCACCAGTGATCCCCCTCTAGCGGGAGGAAGCCTTGAGCAGTTCTTC	CATSDPPLAGGSLEQFF
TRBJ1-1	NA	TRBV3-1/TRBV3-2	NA	TGTGCCAGCACCTTCGGGGGTGGAGACACTGAAGCTTTCTTT	CASTFGGGDTEAFF
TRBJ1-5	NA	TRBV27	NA	TGTGCCAGCGGCGGAGACTTTGGGAATCAGCCCCAGCATTTT	CASGGDFGNQPQHF
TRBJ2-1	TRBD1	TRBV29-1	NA	TGCAGCGTGGACAGGAGCTCCTACAATGAGCAGTTCTTC	CSVDRSSYNEQFF
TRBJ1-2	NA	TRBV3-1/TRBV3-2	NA	TGTGCCAGCAGCCAAGGGACACCCATCTATGGCTACACCTTC	CASSQGTPIYGYTF
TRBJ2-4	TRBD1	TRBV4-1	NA	TGCGCCAGCAGCCAAGATGGACAGGGTGGAGGAAACATTCAGTACTTC	CASSQDGQGGGNIQYF
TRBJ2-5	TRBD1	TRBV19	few	TGTGCCAGTAGTATCCCCCTCATCGGACCGGGACAGGGGATGGTAAAGACCCAGTACTTC	CASSIPLIGPGQGMVKTQYF
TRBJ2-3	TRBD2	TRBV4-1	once	TGCGCCAGCAGCCAAGATCGGAGCGGGGGGGCAGATACGCAGTATTTT	CASSQDRSGGADTQYF